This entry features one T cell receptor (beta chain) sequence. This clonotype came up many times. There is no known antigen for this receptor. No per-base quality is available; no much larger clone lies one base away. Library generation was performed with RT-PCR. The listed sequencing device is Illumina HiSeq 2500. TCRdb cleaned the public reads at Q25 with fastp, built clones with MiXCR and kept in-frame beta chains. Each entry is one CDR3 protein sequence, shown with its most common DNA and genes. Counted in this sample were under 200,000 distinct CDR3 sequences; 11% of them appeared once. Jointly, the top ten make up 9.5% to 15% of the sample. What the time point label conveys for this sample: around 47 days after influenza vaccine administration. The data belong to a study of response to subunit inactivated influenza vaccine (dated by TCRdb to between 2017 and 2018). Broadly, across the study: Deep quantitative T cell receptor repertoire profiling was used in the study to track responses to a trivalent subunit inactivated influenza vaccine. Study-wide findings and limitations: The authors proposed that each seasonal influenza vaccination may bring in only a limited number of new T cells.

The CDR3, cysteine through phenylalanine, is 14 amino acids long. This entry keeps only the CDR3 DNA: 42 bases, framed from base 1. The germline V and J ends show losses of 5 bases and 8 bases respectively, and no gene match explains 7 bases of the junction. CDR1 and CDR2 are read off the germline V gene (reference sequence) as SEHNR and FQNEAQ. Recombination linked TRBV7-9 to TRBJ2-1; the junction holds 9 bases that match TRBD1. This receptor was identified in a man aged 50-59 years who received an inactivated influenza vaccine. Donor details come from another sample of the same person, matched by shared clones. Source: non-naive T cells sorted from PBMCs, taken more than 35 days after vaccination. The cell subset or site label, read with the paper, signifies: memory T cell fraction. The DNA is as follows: TGTGCCAGCAGCGTCCGGGACAGGGTGGATGAGCAGTTCTTC. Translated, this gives CASSVRDRVDEQFF.